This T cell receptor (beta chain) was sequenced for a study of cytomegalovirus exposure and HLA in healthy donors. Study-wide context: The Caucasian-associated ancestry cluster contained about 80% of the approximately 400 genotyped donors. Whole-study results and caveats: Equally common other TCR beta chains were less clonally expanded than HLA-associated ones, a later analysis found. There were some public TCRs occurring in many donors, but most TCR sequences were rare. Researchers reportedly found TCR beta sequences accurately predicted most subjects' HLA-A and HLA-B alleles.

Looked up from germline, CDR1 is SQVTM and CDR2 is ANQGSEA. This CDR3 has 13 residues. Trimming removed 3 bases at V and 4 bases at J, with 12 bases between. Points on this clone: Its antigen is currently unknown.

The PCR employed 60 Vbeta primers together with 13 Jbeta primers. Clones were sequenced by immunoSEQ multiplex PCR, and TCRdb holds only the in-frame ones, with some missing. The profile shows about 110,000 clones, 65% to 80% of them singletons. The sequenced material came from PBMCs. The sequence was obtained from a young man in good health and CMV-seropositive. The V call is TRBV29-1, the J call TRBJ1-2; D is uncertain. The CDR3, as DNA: TGCAGCGTTGACAGGTTGGCCTTCTATGGCTACACCTTC. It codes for CSVDRLAFYGYTF.